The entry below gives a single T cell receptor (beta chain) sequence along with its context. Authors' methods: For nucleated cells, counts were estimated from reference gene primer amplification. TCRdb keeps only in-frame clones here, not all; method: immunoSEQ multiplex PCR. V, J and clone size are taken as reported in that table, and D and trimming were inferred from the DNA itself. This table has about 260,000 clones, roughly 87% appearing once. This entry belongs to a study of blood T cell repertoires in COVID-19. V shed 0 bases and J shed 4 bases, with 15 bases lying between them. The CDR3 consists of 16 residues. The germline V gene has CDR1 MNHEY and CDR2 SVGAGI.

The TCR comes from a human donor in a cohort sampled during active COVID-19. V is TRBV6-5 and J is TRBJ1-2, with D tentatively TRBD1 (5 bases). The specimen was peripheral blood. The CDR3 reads CASSYSDSGRVYGYTF. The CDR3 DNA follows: TGTGCCAGCAGTTACTCCGATTCGGGCAGGGTCTATGGCTACACCTTC.